The 22 T cell receptor beta chains below come from one sample, sequenced in a study of vaccination effects on CD4 cells after COVID-19. Antigen-specific CD4+ T cells were expanded with viral peptide pools in the ViraFEST assay before sequencing. Researchers isolated CD4+ T cells once 9 to 11 days of culture had elapsed. Nucleocapsid antibody tests were negative, and the vaccine recipients had no prior SARS-CoV-2 infection. For these receptors, no antigen is known. The data were produced by immunoSEQ multiplex PCR, yet TCRdb's version contains in-frame clones alone and is incomplete. Of 65,000 or so clones detected, around 76% appear once; the ten largest clones hold around 2.8%. This specimen consisted of CD4+ T cells from PBMCs cultured with HCoV-NL63 spike peptides, obtained before COVID-19 vaccination. The receptors shown here come from a human donor who received a COVID-19 vaccine.

V and J are TRBV2 and TRBJ2-5, with 12 bases lining up with TRBD2. Unmatched junction bases numbered 6, after V lost 7 bases and J lost 3 bases. Germline lookup yields CDR1 SNHLY and CDR2 FYNNEI. The CDR3 has 15 residues. As DNA, the CDR3 is TGTGCCAGCAAAGGCCGACTAGCGGGGGAAGAGACCCAGTACTTC. It codes for CASKGRLAGEETQYF.

The J gene is TRBJ2-3, the V gene TRBV7-8, with a weak D call TRBD2 (6 bases). The germline V gene encodes CDR1 SGHVS and CDR2 FQNEAQ. The length of the CDR3 is 17 residues. Deletions cut 5 bases from V and 0 bases from J, with 18 bases between. CDR3 in DNA: TGTGCCAGCAGCCCCGGGGGAAGACACTTAAGCACAGATACGCAGTATTTT. Its translation is CASSPGGRHLSTDTQYF.

The CDR3 spells CASRRKDRGHQETQYF. CDR3 nucleotide sequence: TGTGCCAGCAGACGTAAGGACAGGGGTCATCAAGAGACCCAGTACTTC. The chain recombines TRBV3-1 (or the pseudogene TRBV3-2) with TRBJ2-5; 9 bases align to TRBD1. V trimming: 6 bases; J trimming: 2 bases; junction bases outside the gene matches: 10. Germline assignment: CDR1 LGHDT and CDR2 YNNKEL (reference sequence). This CDR3 has 16 residues.

The rearrangement links TRBV2 to TRBJ1-1, with 8 bases matching TRBD1. After removal of 6 bases from V and 0 bases from J, the junction contained 9 bases not matched to a gene. Germline V gives CDR1 SNHLY, CDR2 FYNNEI. The CDR3 has 16 residues. CDR3 region: CASRPDRGGMNTEAFF. In nucleotides, the CDR3 is TGTGCCAGCAGGCCCGACAGGGGAGGAATGAACACTGAAGCTTTCTTT.

This clone was recorded a few times. This chain joins TRBV7-3 and TRBJ2-1, with 10 bases fitting TRBD2. The V gene end was trimmed by 5 bases and the J gene end by 6 bases; junction bases not matched to a gene: 4. CDR1 is SGHTA and CDR2 is FQGTGA in the germline V gene. The CDR3 spans 14 residues. The CDR3 protein is CASSPERGGNEQFF. CDR3 coding DNA: TGTGCCAGCAGCCCGGAGCGGGGGGGCAATGAGCAGTTCTTC. Together with reference TRBV7-3 and TRBJ2-1, the CDR3 gives the full variable domain: GAGVSQTPSNKVTEKGKYVELRCDPISGHTALYWYRQSLGQGPEFLIYFQGTGAADDSGLPNDRFFAVRPEGSVSTLKIQRTERGDSAVYLCASSPERGGNEQFFGPGTRLTVL.

The chain carries TRBV6-5 and TRBJ1-2, with 7 bases fitting TRBD1. After removal of 6 bases from V and 4 bases from J, the junction contained 2 bases not matched to a gene. The CDR3 covers 12 residues. Germline lookup yields CDR1 MNHEY and CDR2 SVGAGI. CDR3 DNA: TGTGCCAGCAGGCGGGACAGCTATGGCTACACCTTC. The encoded protein is CASRRDSYGYTF.

V and J are TRBV5-4 and TRBJ1-2; weak D call: TRBD1 (5 bases). Germline V gene lookup returns CDR1 SGHNT and CDR2 YYREEE (reference sequence). This CDR3 comprises 15 residues. Deletions cut 0 bases from V and 0 bases from J, with 9 bases between. Here the CDR3 DNA reads TGTGCCAGCAGCTTGGAGACAGACACTAACTATGGCTACACCTTC. Protein sequence: CASSLETDTNYGYTF.

V and J are TRBV2 and TRBJ2-5; D is possibly TRBD2 (6 bases). The germline V gene has CDR1 SNHLY and CDR2 FYNNEI. CDR3 length: 14 amino acids. Between the trimmed V and J ends, which lost 5 bases and 1 base, there was a span of 11 bases. This chain's CDR3 is CASSYTGVQETQYF. CDR3 DNA: TGTGCCAGCAGTTATACGGGGGTCCAAGAGACCCAGTACTTC.

This clone was counted a few times. The chain combines TRBV30 with TRBJ2-1, with D tentatively TRBD2 (6 bases). Germline assignment: CDR1 GTSNPN and CDR2 SVGIG (reference sequence). This CDR3 spans 13 amino acids. V was trimmed by 2 bases and J by 9 bases, leaving 14 bases between them. The CDR3 spells CAWSRALEGEQFF. CDR3 bases: TGTGCCTGGAGTCGCGCCTTGGAGGGTGAGCAGTTCTTC. The whole variable domain, remainder taken from reference TRBV30 and TRBJ2-1, is SQTIHQWPATLVQPVGSPLSLECTVEGTSNPNLYWYRQAAGRGLQLLFYSVGIGQISSEVPQNLSASRPQDRQFILSSKKLLLSDSGFYLCAWSRALEGEQFFGPGTRLTVL.

The V gene is TRBV6-2 or TRBV6-3, the J gene TRBJ2-3; D unclear. Trimming left V 2 bases short and J 3 bases short, with 9 bases between. The CDR3 sequence is 14 residues long. In germline, CDR1 is MNHEY, CDR2 SVGEGT. The CDR3 DNA is TGTGCCAGCAGTTACCCGCCCATTACAGATACGCAGTATTTT. Translated, it gives CASSYPPITDTQYF.

The rearrangement joins TRBV19 to TRBJ1-5; D might be TRBD1 (6 bases). This CDR3 spans 14 amino acids. V was cut by 2 bases and J by 7 bases, with 12 bases left in between. Per germline, CDR1 LNHDA and CDR2 SQIVND (reference sequence). CDR3 DNA sequence: TGTGCCAGTAGTATAAGGGGGGCCGACCAGCCCCAGCATTTT. Its protein product is CASSIRGADQPQHF.

A few counts support this clone. V is TRBV5-1 and J is TRBJ2-5, with D perhaps TRBD1 (5 bases). The CDR3 is 12 amino acids. The V end lost 2 bases, the J end lost 5 bases, and 7 bases lay between the germline ends. Germline V lookup: CDR1 SGHRS, CDR2 YFSETQ. DNA of the CDR3: TGCGCCAGCAGCTTTAAGGGGGAGACCCAGTACTTC. It yields the protein CASSFKGETQYF. The whole variable domain, remainder taken from reference TRBV5-1 and TRBJ2-5, is KAGVTQTPRYLIKTRGQQVTLSCSPISGHRSVSWYQQTPGQGLQFLFEYFSETQRNKGNFPGRFSGRQFSNSRSEMNVSTLELGDSALYLCASSFKGETQYFGPGTRLLVL.

The V and J genes are TRBV21-1 and TRBJ1-1. TRBV21-1 is designated a pseudogene. The CDR3 loop spans 16 amino acids. In DNA, the CDR3 is TGTGCCAGCAGCAAGTATGTTTGGCGGCGGAACACTGAAGCTTTCTTT. Amino acids: CASSKYVWRRNTEAFF.

This clone has more than one count but fewer than ten. The J gene is TRBJ1-2, the V gene TRBV6-5; no clear D gene. The V gene lost 0 bases and the J gene lost 2 bases, with 7 bases spanning the gap. The length of the CDR3 is 14 residues. Germline V lookup: CDR1 MNHEY, CDR2 SVGAGI. The CDR3 DNA reads TGTGCCAGCAGTTACTCAAGGGAAAACTATGGCTACACCTTC. It is translated as CASSYSRENYGYTF.

The chain employs TRBV7-2 and TRBJ2-7; perhaps TRBD2 as D (6 bases). The CDR3 sequence is 16 residues long. Germline V gene sequence: CDR1 SGHTA, CDR2 FQGNSA. V dropped 5 bases and J dropped 4 bases, with 21 bases sitting between them. The CDR3 sequence is CASSPPTGGNRYEQYV. In DNA form, the CDR3 reads TGTGCCAGCAGCCCCCCTACGGGCGGGAATCGGTACGAGCAGTACGTC.

V usage is TRBV5-1 and J usage is TRBJ2-5; the match to TRBD2 covers 11 bases. CDR1 and CDR2 from the germline V gene are SGHRS and YFSETQ. Losses at the gene ends were 3 bases for V and 1 base for J; bases not matched to a gene: 2. The CDR3 consists of 15 residues. Here the CDR3 DNA reads TGCGCCAGCAGCTACGGGACTAGCGGCCAAGAGACCCAGTACTTC. As protein: CASSYGTSGQETQYF.

This clone has a single count. The J gene is TRBJ1-6, the V gene TRBV14, with TRBD1 matching 9 bases. Trimming at V came to 6 bases and at J to 5 bases, leaving 5 bases not matched to a gene. Germline values: CDR1 SGHDN, CDR2 FVKESK. The CDR3 totals 15 residues. CDR3 region: CASSRDRANNSPLHF. CDR3 DNA: TGTGCCAGCAGTCGGGACAGGGCAAATAATTCACCCCTCCACTTT.

The chain carries TRBV7-8 and TRBJ1-6, with D maybe TRBD1 (6 bases). CDR1 SGHVS and CDR2 FQNEAQ come from the germline V gene. CDR3 length equals 17 residues. V gave up 5 bases and J gave up 0 bases, with 14 bases separating them. DNA of the CDR3: TGTGCCAGCAGCCCCGGGACACAGAGCTCCTATAATTCACCCCTCCACTTT. Its protein product is CASSPGTQSSYNSPLHF.

This chain joins TRBV14 and TRBJ2-5; no firm D call. This CDR3 spans 15 amino acids. Germline V gives CDR1 SGHDN, CDR2 FVKESK. Trimming stripped 0 bases from V and 3 bases from J, with 11 bases between. CDR3 loop: CASSQDWAREETQYF. CDR3 DNA: TGTGCCAGCAGCCAAGATTGGGCCCGGGAAGAGACCCAGTACTTC.

J is TRBJ2-5 and V is TRBV5-1, with 7 bases fitting TRBD1. Trimming cost V 2 bases and J 5 bases; bases outside gene matches: 9. Germline CDR1 SGHRS, CDR2 YFSETQ. The CDR3 contains 15 residues. The CDR3 here is CASSLVAGGAETQYF. The CDR3 coding sequence is TGCGCCAGCAGCTTAGTGGCAGGGGGTGCGGAGACCCAGTACTTC.

The rearrangement joins TRBV27 to TRBJ1-3; 7 bases agree with TRBD1. The CDR3 is 15 residues long. Trimming took 2 bases from V and 2 from J; bases not matched to a gene: 3. Germline CDR1 reads MNHEY; CDR2 reads SMNVEV (reference sequence). Here the CDR3 DNA reads TGTGCCAGCAGTTTACTGGGGACAGCTGGAAACACCATATATTTT. Amino acid sequence: CASSLLGTAGNTIYF.

The chain has TRBV18 and TRBJ2-5, with D possibly being TRBD1 (5 bases). CDR1 is KGHSH, CDR2 LQKENI, per germline. The V end was cut by 2 bases, the J end by 4 bases, with 8 bases between. The CDR3 is 13 amino acids. As DNA, the CDR3 is TGTGCCAGCTCACCAACCAGGGTAGAGACCCAGTACTTC. Translation gives CASSPTRVETQYF.